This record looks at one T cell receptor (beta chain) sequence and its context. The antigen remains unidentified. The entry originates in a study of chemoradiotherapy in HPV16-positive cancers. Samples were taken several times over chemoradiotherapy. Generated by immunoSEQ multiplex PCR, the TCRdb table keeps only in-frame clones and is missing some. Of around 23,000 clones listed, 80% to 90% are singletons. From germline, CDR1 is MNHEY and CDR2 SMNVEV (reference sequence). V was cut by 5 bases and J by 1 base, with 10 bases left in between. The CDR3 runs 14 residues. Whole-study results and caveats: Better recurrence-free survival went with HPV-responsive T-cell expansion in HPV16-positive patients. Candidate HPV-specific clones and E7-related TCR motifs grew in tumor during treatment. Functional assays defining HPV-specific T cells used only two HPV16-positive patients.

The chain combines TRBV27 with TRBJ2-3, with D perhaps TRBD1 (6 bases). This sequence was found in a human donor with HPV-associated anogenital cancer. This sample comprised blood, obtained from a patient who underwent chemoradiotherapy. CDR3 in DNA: TGTGCCAGCAGTAACAGGGACGGCACAGATACGCAGTATTTT. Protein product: CASSNRDGTDTQYF.